This is a list of T cell receptor beta chains from one sample in a study of human T cells and chemical hapten exposure. TCRdb analysed the RACE reads with MiXCR anew, one entry per CDR3 protein. This table holds about 100,000 distinct CDR3 sequences, 9.5% to 12% found once. The material was whole blood, obtained in connection with sensitization to the hapten diphenylcyclopropenone (DPC). The receptor source for this set is a woman aged 35 to 49 with alopecia areata. Some clones in this sample may be carry-over from other donors' samples. The CDR3 runs from the conserved cysteine through the conserved F or W. Each record gives: clone size, J gene, D gene, V gene, CDR3 DNA, CDR3 protein. The D gene is left open where the match is weak. The listing skips clone size in some rows; elsewhere it reads once, few, many or a size class.

many,TRBJ1-5,NA,TRBV7-9,TGTGCCAGCAGCTTAAATTGGAATCAGCCCCAGCATTTT,CASSLNWNQPQHF
many,TRBJ2-3,NA,TRBV7-8,TGTGCCAGCAGCCTGCAGACAGGCACAGATACGCAGTATTTT,CASSLQTGTDTQYF
many,TRBJ2-7,NA,TRBV10-3,TGTGCCATCAGTGAGACCGAGGACCGAATCGAGCAGTACTTC,CAISETEDRIEQYF
NA,TRBJ2-3,NA,TRBV20-1,TGCAGTGCTAGAGATCGGGGCGGCAGCCCAGATACGCAGTATTTT,CSARDRGGSPDTQYF
many,TRBJ2-5,NA,TRBV19,TGTGCCAGTAGTTTTGGAGGTAGCCGACAAGAGACCCAGTACTTC,CASSFGGSRQETQYF
few,TRBJ2-6,NA,TRBV5-1,TGCGCCGTCAAGACCGGCGGGACCGTAGGCGTCCTGACTTTC,CAVKTGGTVGVLTF
few,TRBJ1-5,NA,TRBV9,TGTGCCAGCAGCTCCCGCCCGCGGCAGCCCCAGCATTTT,CASSSRPRQPQHF
few,TRBJ2-1,NA,TRBV7-2,TGTGCCAGCAGCCCTAGGGCCACCAACTCCTACAATGAGCAGTTCTTC,CASSPRATNSYNEQFF
many,TRBJ2-7,NA,TRBV7-9,TGTGCCAGCAGCCCCCCAGATTCCTACGAGCAGTACTTC,CASSPPDSYEQYF
few,TRBJ2-7,NA,TRBV6-5,TGTGCCAGCACTAAGGGCCGGTTTTCAAACGAGCAGTACTTC,CASTKGRFSNEQYF
few,TRBJ2-1,TRBD2,TRBV11-3,TGTGCCAGCAGCAAGACTAGCTTCAATGAGCAGTTCTTC,CASSKTSFNEQFF
many,TRBJ1-1,NA,TRBV9,TGTGCCAGCAGCGTAGGGGCAGGGAACACTGAAGCTTTCTTT,CASSVGAGNTEAFF
few,TRBJ2-7,NA,TRBV20-1,TGCAGTGCTAGACCCGGTCCGGGCTACGAGCAGTACTTC,CSARPGPGYEQYF
few,TRBJ2-7,TRBD1,TRBV29-1,TGCAGCGTTGAGGGACAGGGGAAGACCTACGAGCAGTACTTC,CSVEGQGKTYEQYF
many,TRBJ2-5,NA,TRBV5-1,TGCGCCAGCACCCAAGGAGGGACCGCCCAAGAGACCCAGTACTTC,CASTQGGTAQETQYF
few,TRBJ1-3,TRBD1,TRBV12-3/TRBV12-4,TGTGCCAGCAGTTTAATATCAGGACCGGACAGGGCCGGAAACACCATATATTTT,CASSLISGPDRAGNTIYF
many,TRBJ2-5,NA,TRBV10-3,TGTGCCATCAGTGTCAGCCTCCAAGAGACCCAGTACTTC,CAISVSLQETQYF
many,TRBJ2-7,TRBD2,TRBV5-1,TGCGCCAGCAGCTTGTTGTCTAGCGGGAAGAACGAGCAGTACTTC,CASSLLSSGKNEQYF
many,TRBJ2-7,NA,TRBV6-2/TRBV6-3,TGTGCCAGCGATTCACGAGGGCGGGACGCTTACTACGAGCAGTACTTC,CASDSRGRDAYYEQYF
NA,TRBJ1-6,NA,TRBV20-1,TGCAGTGCTAGGAGGGCAGCCGGTGATAATTCACCCCTCCACTTT,CSARRAAGDNSPLHF
NA,TRBJ2-3,NA,TRBV6-1,TGTGCCAACGGACAGCCTGGGGATACGCAGTATTTT,CANGQPGDTQYF
few,TRBJ2-1,NA,TRBV7-2,TGTGCCAGCAGCTTACTCCGCCGGGCCGCGGGCAATGAGCAGTTCTTC,CASSLLRRAAGNEQFF
few,TRBJ1-5,NA,TRBV9,TGTGCCAGCAGCCCAGGCCCCCAGGGCAATCAGCCCCAGCATTTT,CASSPGPQGNQPQHF
NA,TRBJ2-1,NA,TRBV29-1,TGCAGCGTTGAAAGGGTTGGGGGCCTCAACAATGAGCAGTTCTTC,CSVERVGGLNNEQFF
few,TRBJ2-3,NA,TRBV9,TGTGCCAGCAGCCCCCCCGCGCATACGCAGTATTTT,CASSPPAHTQYF
many,TRBJ2-7,NA,TRBV7-9,TGTGCCAGCAGCTTTAGCGAACTTACCCTGTACTTC,CASSFSELTLYF
NA,TRBJ1-5,NA,TRBV6-9,TGTGCCAGCACCAGACTCGTTCCGCCCCAGCATTTT,CASTRLVPPQHF
NA,TRBJ2-2,NA,TRBV15,TGTGCCACCAGCAGAGAACAGGGATCAGCCGGGGAGCTGTTTTTT,CATSREQGSAGELFF
few,TRBJ1-2,NA,TRBV6-5,TGTGCCAGCAGTTACGGGGGCAGCGGGATTTATGGCTACACCTTC,CASSYGGSGIYGYTF
few,TRBJ2-2,TRBD2,TRBV20-1,TGCAGTGCCCCCCACCAGCTAGCGGGAGCAGGGGAGCTGTTTTTT,CSAPHQLAGAGELFF
many,TRBJ2-3,NA,TRBV10-1,TGCGCCAGCAGTGAGGCTGAATGGAGAGATACGCAGTATTTT,CASSEAEWRDTQYF
few,TRBJ2-7,NA,TRBV5-5,TGTGCCAGCAGCCCTTACAGGGATACCGGACGCTACGAGCAGTACTTC,CASSPYRDTGRYEQYF
few,TRBJ2-7,TRBD2,TRBV6-6,TGTGCCAGCAACTGGTTTAGCGGGGGTACCTACGAGCAGTACTTC,CASNWFSGGTYEQYF
few,TRBJ2-3,NA,TRBV6-1,TGTGCCAGCAGCGACTCTTATACGCAGTATTTT,CASSDSYTQYF
NA,TRBJ1-1,NA,TRBV29-1,TGCAGCGCGGACCAGGGGAAAGGCACTGAAGCTTTCTTT,CSADQGKGTEAFF
many,TRBJ1-2,NA,TRBV5-4,TGTGCCAGCAGCTTGGGAGTGACAGGAACCTATGGCTACACCTTC,CASSLGVTGTYGYTF
many,TRBJ1-5,TRBD1,TRBV7-9,TGTGCCAGCAGCTCGGGGGACAGGGGGGATCAGCCCCAGCATTTT,CASSSGDRGDQPQHF
NA,TRBJ2-7,TRBD1,TRBV27,TGTGCCAGCAGTTTCCCGCGGGCAGGGGGATACGAGCAGTACTTC,CASSFPRAGGYEQYF
NA,TRBJ2-3,NA,TRBV29-1,TGCAGCGCCCGAGGGGGGGAGACGCAGTATTTT,CSARGGETQYF
few,TRBJ1-2,NA,TRBV29-1,TGCAGCGTTGACTTAAATAGGGAAGTCAACTATGGCTACACCTTC,CSVDLNREVNYGYTF
many,TRBJ2-3,TRBD2,TRBV7-9,TGTGCCAGCAGCCCCGGACTAGCGGGGTCAGATACGCAGTATTTT,CASSPGLAGSDTQYF
NA,TRBJ2-5,NA,TRBV7-9,TGTGCCAGCAGCTTACAGCGATATCAAGAGACCCAGTACTTC,CASSLQRYQETQYF
many,TRBJ2-6,TRBD2,TRBV4-2,TGTGCCAGCAGCCAAGCGGCTAGCGGGGGGACTGGGGCCAACGTCCTGACTTTC,CASSQAASGGTGANVLTF
NA,TRBJ1-1,TRBD1,TRBV6-2/TRBV6-3,TGTGCCAGCATCGGACAGGTACCGGAAGCTTTCTTT,CASIGQVPEAFF
once,TRBJ1-1,TRBD1,TRBV18,TGTGCCAGCTCACCATTGGACAGGGGGGAAGCTTTCTTT,CASSPLDRGEAFF